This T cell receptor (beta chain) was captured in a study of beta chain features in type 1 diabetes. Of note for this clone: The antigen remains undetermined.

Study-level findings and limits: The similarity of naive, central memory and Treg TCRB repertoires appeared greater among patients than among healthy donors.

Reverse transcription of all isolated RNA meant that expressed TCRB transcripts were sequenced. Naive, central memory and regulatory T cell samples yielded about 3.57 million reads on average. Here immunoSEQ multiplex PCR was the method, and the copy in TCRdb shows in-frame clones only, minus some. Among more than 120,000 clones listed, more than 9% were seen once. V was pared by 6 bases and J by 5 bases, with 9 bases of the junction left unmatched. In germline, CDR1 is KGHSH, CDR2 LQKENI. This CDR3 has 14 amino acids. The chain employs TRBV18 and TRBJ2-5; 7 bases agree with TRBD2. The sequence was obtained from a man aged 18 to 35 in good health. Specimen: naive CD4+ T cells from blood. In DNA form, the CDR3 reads TGTGCCAGCTCGGAGGTTCCCGGGGGGGAGACCCAGTACTTC. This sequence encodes CASSEVPGGETQYF.